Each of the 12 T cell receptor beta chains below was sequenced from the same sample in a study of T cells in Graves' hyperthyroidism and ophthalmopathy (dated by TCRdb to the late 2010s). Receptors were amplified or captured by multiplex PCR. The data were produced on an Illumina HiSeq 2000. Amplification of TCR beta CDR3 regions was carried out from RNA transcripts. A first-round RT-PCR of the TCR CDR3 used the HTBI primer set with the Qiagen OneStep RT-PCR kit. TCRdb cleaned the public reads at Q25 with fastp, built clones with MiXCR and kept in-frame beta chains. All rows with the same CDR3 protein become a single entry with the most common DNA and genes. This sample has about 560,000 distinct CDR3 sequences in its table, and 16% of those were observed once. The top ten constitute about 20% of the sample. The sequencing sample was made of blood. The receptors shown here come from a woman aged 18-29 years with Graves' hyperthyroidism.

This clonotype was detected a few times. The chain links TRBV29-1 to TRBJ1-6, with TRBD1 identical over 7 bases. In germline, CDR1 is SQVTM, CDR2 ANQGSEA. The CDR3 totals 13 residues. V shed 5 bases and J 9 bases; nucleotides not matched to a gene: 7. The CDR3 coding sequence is TGCAGCGTTCTTCAGGGGGTGGGTTCACCCCTCCACTTT. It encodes CSVLQGVGSPLHF.

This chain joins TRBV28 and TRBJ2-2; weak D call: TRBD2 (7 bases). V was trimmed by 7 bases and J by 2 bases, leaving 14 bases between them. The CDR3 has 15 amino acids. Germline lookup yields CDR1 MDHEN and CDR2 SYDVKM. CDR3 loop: CASIRGGGNTGELFF. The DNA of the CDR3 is TGTGCCAGCATTAGGGGGGGGGGTAACACCGGGGAGCTGTTTTTT.

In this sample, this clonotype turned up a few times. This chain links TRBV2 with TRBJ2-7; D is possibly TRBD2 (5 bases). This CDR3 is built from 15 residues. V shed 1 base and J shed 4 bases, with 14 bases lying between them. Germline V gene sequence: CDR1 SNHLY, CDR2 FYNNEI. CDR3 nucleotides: TGTGCCAGCAGTGAAGAGGTTCTAGCTGTTTACGAGCAGTACTTC. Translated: CASSEEVLAVYEQYF.

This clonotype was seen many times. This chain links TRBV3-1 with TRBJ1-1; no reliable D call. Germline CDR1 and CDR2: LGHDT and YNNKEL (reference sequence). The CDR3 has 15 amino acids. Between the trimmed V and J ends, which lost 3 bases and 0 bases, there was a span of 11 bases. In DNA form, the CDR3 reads TGTGCCAGCAGCCAGAAAGGCAGAATGAACACTGAAGCTTTCTTT. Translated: CASSQKGRMNTEAFF.

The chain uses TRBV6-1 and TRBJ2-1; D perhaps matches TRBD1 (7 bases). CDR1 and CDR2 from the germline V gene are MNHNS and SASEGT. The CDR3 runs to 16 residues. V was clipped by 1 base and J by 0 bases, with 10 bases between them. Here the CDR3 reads CASSEGQGGSYNEQFF. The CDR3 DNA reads TGTGCCAGCAGTGAAGGTCAGGGGGGCTCCTACAATGAGCAGTTCTTC.

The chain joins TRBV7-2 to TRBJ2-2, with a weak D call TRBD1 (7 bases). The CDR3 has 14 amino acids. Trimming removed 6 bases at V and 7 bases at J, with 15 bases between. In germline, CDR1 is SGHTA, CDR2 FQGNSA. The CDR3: CASRKQGRGGELFF. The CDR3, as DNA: TGTGCCAGCAGAAAACAGGGGCGGGGCGGGGAGCTGTTTTTT. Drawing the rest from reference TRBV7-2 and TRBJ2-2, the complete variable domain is GAGVSQSPSNKVTEKGKDVELRCDPISGHTALYWYRQSLGQGLEFLIYFQGNSAPDKSGLPSDRFSAERTGGSVSTLTIQRTQQEDSAVYLCASRKQGRGGELFFGEGSRLTVL.

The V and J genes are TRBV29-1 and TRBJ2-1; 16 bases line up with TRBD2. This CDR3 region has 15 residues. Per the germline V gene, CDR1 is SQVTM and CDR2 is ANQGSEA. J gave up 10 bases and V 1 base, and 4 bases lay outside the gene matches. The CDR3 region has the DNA TGCAGCGTTGAAGTTGGGACTAGCGGGGGGGTCGAGCAGTTCTTC. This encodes CSVEVGTSGGVEQFF.

CDR3 sequence (DNA): TGCGCCAGCAGTGAGCCGGGACAACCAGGTAGCACAGATACGCAGTATTTT. Its protein product is CASSEPGQPGSTDTQYF. This chain links TRBV10-2 with TRBJ2-3; tentatively, D is TRBD1 (6 bases). CDR3 length: 17 residues. Trimming left V 2 bases short and J 0 bases short, with 15 bases between. Germline-derived CDR1 and CDR2 are WSHSY and SAAADI.

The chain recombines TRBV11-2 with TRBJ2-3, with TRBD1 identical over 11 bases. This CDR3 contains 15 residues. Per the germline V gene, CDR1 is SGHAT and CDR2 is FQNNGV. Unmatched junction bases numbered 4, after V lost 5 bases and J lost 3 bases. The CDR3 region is CASSLGQGATDTQYF. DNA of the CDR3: TGTGCCAGCAGCCTCGGACAGGGGGCGACAGATACGCAGTATTTT.

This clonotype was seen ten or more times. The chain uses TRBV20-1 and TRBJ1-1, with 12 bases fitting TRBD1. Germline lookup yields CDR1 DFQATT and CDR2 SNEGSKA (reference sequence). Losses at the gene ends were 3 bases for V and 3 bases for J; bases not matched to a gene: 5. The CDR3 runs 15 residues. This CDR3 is CSASQWDRGHTEAFF. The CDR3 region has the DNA TGCAGTGCTAGCCAATGGGACAGGGGGCACACTGAAGCTTTCTTT.

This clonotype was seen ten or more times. The CDR3 DNA follows: TGTGCCAGCAGCAATTCCGGGACAAACTACGAGCAGTACTTC. This codes for CASSNSGTNYEQYF. The genes are TRBV6-1 and TRBJ2-7; D possibly corresponds to TRBD1 (6 bases). The germline V and J ends were trimmed by 6 bases and 3 bases, with 15 bases remaining between them. This CDR3 has 14 amino acids. Germline lookup yields CDR1 MNHNS and CDR2 SASEGT.

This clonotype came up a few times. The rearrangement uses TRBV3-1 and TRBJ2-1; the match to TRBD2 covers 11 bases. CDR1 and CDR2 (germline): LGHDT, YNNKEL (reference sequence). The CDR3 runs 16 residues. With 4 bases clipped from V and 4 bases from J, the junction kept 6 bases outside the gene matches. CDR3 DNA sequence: TGTGCCAGCAGCCCCCGACTAGCGGGATTTTACAATGAGCAGTTCTTC. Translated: CASSPRLAGFYNEQFF.